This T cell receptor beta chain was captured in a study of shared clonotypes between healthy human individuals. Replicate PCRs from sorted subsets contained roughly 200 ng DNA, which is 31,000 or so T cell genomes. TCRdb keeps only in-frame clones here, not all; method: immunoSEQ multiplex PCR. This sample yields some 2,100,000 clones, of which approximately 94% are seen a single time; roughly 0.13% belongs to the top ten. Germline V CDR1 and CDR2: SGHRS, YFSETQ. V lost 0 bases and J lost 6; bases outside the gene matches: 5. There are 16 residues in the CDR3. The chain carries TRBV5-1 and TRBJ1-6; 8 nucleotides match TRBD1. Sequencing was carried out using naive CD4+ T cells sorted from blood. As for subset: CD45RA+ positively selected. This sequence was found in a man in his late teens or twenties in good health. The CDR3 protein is CASSLEPTGVNSPLHF. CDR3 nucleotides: TGCGCCAGCAGCTTGGAACCGACAGGGGTTAATTCACCCCTCCACTTT.